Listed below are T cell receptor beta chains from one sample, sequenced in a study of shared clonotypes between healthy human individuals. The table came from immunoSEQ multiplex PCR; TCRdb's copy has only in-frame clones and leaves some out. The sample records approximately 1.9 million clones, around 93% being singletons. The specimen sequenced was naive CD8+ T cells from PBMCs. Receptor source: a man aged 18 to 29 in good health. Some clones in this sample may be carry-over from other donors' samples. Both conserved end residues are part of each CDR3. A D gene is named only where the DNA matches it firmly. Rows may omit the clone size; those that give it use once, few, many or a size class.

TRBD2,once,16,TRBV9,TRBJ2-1,TGTGCCAGCAGCCAGTCGACTAGCATATCGTACAATGAGCAGTTCTTC,CASSQSTSISYNEQFF
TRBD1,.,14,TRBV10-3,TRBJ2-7,TGTGCCATCAGTGGGGGACAGGGGCCCCACGAGCAGTACTTC,CAISGGQGPHEQYF
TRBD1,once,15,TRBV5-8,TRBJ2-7,TGTGCCAGCAGCTTGGGGGGGGACAGGGACAACGAGCAGTACTTC,CASSLGGDRDNEQYF
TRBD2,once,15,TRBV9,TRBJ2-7,TGTGCCAGCAGCGCCACTAGCGGAATTTCGGGGGAGCAGTACTTC,CASSATSGISGEQYF
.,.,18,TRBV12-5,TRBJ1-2,TGTGCTAGTGGTTTGTACTTAGCCGGGACGCCAGGAGACGGTGGCTACACCTTC,CASGLYLAGTPGDGGYTF
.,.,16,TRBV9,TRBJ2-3,TGTGCCAGCAGCGTCAGCCCGACAGGAATCACAGATACGCAGTATTTT,CASSVSPTGITDTQYF
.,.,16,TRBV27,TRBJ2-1,TGTGCCAGCAGTCCTTCCTCCGGCCCGGCTTACAATGAGCAGTTCTTC,CASSPSSGPAYNEQFF
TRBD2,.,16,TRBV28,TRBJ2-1,TGTGCCAGCATGAGACTAGCGGGGGCGTCATACAATGAGCAGTTCTTC,CASMRLAGASYNEQFF
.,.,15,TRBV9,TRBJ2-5,TGTGCCAGCAGCAAAGATCGGCGAGACCAAGAGACCCAGTACTTC,CASSKDRRDQETQYF
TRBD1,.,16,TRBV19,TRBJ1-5,TGTGCCAGTAGTACTTCACGGACAGGGGGCCGGCAGCCCCAGCATTTT,CASSTSRTGGRQPQHF
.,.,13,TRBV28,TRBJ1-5,TGTGCCAGCAGGTCCTATAGCAATCAGCCCCAGCATTTT,CASRSYSNQPQHF
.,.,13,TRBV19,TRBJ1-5,TGTGCCAGTAGAGGCCACAACGGCCAGCCCCAGCATTTT,CASRGHNGQPQHF
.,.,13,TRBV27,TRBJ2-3,TGTGCCAGCAGATCCAGGAACACAGATACGCAGTATTTT,CASRSRNTDTQYF
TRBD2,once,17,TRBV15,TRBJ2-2,TGTGCCACCAGCAGAGATTGGGGGACTAGCACCCTCGGGGAGCTGTTTTTT,CATSRDWGTSTLGELFF
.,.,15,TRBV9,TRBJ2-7,TGTGCCAGCAGCGTAGGAGCAAGGTTCTCCTACGAGCAGTACTTC,CASSVGARFSYEQYF
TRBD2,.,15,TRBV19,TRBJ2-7,TGTGCCAGTAGTACGCGACTAGCGGGAGGCTACGAGCAGTACTTC,CASSTRLAGGYEQYF
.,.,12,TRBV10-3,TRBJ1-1,TGTGCCATCAGTGATTTAAACACTGAAGCTTTCTTT,CAISDLNTEAFF
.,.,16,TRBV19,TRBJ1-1,TGTGCCAGTAGTAGGACCACCGGGACGGAAGGCACTGAAGCTTTCTTT,CASSRTTGTEGTEAFF
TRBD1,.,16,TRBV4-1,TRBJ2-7,TGCGCCAGCAGCCAGCTTCCCGGGACAGTTGTGGGGGAGCAGTACTTC,CASSQLPGTVVGEQYF
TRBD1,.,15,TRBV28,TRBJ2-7,TGTGCCAGCAGTTCCACCGGGACAGCCGCCTACGAGCAGTACTTC,CASSSTGTAAYEQYF
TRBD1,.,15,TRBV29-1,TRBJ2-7,TGCAGCGCCAAGGCTCCGGGACAGGGGGCCCACGAGCAGTACTTC,CSAKAPGQGAHEQYF
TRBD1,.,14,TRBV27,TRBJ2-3,TGTGCCAGCAGTTCGTATACAGGGGCAGATACGCAGTATTTT,CASSSYTGADTQYF
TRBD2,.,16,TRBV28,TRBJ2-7,TGTGCCAGCTTCCCCCATTTGGGACTAGCAACCTACGAGCAGTACTTC,CASFPHLGLATYEQYF
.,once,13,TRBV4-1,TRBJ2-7,TGCGCCAGCAGCCCCGGACAGCGCTACGAGCAGTACTTC,CASSPGQRYEQYF
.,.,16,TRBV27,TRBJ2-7,TGTGCCAGCAGTTCGCAGGGGGAGCGGGGCTCCTACGAGCAGTACTTC,CASSSQGERGSYEQYF
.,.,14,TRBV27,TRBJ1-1,TGTGCCAGCAGTTATACCGGGACACTAGCGGAAGCTTTCTTT,CASSYTGTLAEAFF
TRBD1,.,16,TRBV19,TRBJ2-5,TGTGCCAGTAGTACTGGCAGGGGGCGGTCTGAAGAGACCCAGTACTTC,CASSTGRGRSEETQYF
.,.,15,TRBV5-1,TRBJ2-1,TGCGCCAGCAGGGCCGTCCACGTAGGGGAACTGGAGCAGTTCTTC,CASRAVHVGELEQFF
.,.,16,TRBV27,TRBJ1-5,TGTGCCAGCAGTTTCGGCGGGGGCGCTGGCAATCAGCCCCAGCATTTT,CASSFGGGAGNQPQHF
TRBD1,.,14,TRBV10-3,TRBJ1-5,TGTGCCATCAGTGACACAGGGGGGGATCAGCCCCAGCATTTT,CAISDTGGDQPQHF
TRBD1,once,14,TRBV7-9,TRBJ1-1,TGTGCCAGCAGCGGACCGGACAGGGGAACTGAAGCTTTCTTT,CASSGPDRGTEAFF
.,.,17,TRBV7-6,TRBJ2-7,TGTGCCAGCAGCCACCCTAGCGCCGGGCAACCCTTAGGGGTGCAGTACTTC,CASSHPSAGQPLGVQYF
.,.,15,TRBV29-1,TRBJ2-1,TGCAGCGTTGAGTGGGGGACCGGTTCCTACAATGAGCAGTTCTTC,CSVEWGTGSYNEQFF
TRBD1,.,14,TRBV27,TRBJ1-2,TGTGCCAGCAGTTTAGTCCGGGACAGGGACGGCTACACCTTC,CASSLVRDRDGYTF
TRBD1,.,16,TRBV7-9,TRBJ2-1,TGTGCCAGCAGCCACCGAGGGACAGGGGATTACAATGAGCAGTTCTTC,CASSHRGTGDYNEQFF
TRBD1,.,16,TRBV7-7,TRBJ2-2,TGTGCCAGCAGCTTAGTGGACAGGGGGTCCACCGGGGAGCTGTTTTTT,CASSLVDRGSTGELFF
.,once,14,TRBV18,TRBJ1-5,TGTGCCAGCTCACCGGGGGACCTCAATCAGCCCCAGCATTTT,CASSPGDLNQPQHF
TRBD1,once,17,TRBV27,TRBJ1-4,TGTGCCAGCAGTTCCCTCCGTCTACAGGGGGCTGGTGAAAAACTGTTTTTT,CASSSLRLQGAGEKLFF
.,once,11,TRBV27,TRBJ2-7,TGTGCCAGCAGTTATGCCTACGAGCAGTACTTC,CASSYAYEQYF
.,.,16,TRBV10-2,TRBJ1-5,TGCGCCAGCAGTGAGTCTGCAGAGTATAGCAATCAGCCCCAGCATTTT,CASSESAEYSNQPQHF
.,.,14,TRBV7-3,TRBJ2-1,TGTGCCAGCAGCTCAATGGACTCGCACGGGGAGCAGTTCTTC,CASSSMDSHGEQFF
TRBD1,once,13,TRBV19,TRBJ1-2,TGTGCCAGTAGTTTGGGACAGATCTATGGCTACACCTTC,CASSLGQIYGYTF
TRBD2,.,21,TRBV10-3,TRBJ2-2,TGTGCCATCAGTGAGTCGATTGGTGGCGGGAGGGCCGACGTTAACACCGGGGAGCTGTTTTTT,CAISESIGGGRADVNTGELFF
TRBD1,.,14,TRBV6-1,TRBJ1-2,TGTGCCAGCAGGGGACAGGGGGCGGGATATGGCTACACCTTC,CASRGQGAGYGYTF
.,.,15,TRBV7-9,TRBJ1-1,TGTGCCACCCAGCCCTTTACGGGAATGAACACTGAAGCTTTCTTT,CATQPFTGMNTEAFF
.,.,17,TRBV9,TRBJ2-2,TGTGCCAGCAGCGAGTCCGTGTCAGGGGGGGATACCGGGGAGCTGTTTTTT,CASSESVSGGDTGELFF
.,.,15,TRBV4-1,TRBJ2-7,TGCGCCAGCAGCCAAGAACCCCAATATTCCTACGAGCAGTACTTC,CASSQEPQYSYEQYF
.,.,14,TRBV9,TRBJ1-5,TGTGCCAGCAGCGTAGCAGGCTCCAGTCAGCCCCAGCATTTT,CASSVAGSSQPQHF
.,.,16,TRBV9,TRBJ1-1,TGTGCCAGCAGCGTAGGCGGGGGGGTGCGCGGCGCTGAAGCTTTCTTT,CASSVGGGVRGAEAFF
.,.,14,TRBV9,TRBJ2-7,TGTGCCAGCAGCGTAGGGCAGACTTCCTACGAGCAGTACTTC,CASSVGQTSYEQYF
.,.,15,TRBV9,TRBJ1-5,TGTGCCAGCAGCGCTTACAGCAATAGCAATCAGCCCCAGCATTTT,CASSAYSNSNQPQHF
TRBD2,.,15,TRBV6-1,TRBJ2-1,TGTGCCAGCAGTGAGCAAGCGGGAGGGCCGGGTGAGCAGTTCTTC,CASSEQAGGPGEQFF
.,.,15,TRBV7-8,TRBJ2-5,TGTGCCAGCAGCTTAAAGCTCAGCGGACAAGAGACCCAGTACTTC,CASSLKLSGQETQYF
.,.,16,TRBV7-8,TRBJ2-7,TGTGCCAGCAGCTTAGCGGCGGCGGCGAGCTCCTACGAGCAGTACTTC,CASSLAAAASSYEQYF
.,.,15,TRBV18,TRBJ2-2,TGTGCCAGCTCACCAAAAGGGCCGAACACCGGGGAGCTGTTTTTT,CASSPKGPNTGELFF
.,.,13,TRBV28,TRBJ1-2,TGTGCCAGCAGTAATTTGAGGGACTATGGCTACACCTTC,CASSNLRDYGYTF
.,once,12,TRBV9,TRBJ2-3,TGTGCCAGCAGCCACGACGTTGGTACGCAGTATTTT,CASSHDVGTQYF
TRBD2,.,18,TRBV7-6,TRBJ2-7,TGTGCCAGCAGCTTAACGCCTAGCGGGAGGGCCGGTTCCTACGAGCAGTACTTC,CASSLTPSGRAGSYEQYF
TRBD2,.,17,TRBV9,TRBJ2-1,TGTGCCAGCCAGCCGGGACTAGCGGGGGGGACCTACAATGAGCAGTTCTTC,CASQPGLAGGTYNEQFF